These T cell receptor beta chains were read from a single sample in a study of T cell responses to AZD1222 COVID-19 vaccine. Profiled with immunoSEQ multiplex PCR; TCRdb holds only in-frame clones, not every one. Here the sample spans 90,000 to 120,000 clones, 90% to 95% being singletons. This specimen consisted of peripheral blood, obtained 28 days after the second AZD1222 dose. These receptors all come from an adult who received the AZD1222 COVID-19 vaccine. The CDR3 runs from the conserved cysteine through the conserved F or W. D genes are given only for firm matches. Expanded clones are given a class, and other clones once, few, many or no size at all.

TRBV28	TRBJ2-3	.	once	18	CASSHEGAGQGGTDTQYF	TGTGCCAGCAGCCACGAAGGGGCCGGACAGGGAGGGACAGATACGCAGTATTTT
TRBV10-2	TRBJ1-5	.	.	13	CASRSHSNQPQHF	TGCGCCAGCAGGTCACATAGCAATCAGCCCCAGCATTTT
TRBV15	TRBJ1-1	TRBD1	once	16	CATSRARDRGYTEAFF	TGTGCCACCAGCAGAGCCCGGGACAGGGGGTACACTGAAGCTTTCTTT
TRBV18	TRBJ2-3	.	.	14	CASSPGTKRYTQYF	TGTGCCAGCTCACCAGGGACAAAACGGTATACGCAGTATTTT
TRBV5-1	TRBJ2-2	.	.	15	CASIQGTDNTGELFF	TGCGCCAGCATCCAGGGGACCGATAACACCGGGGAGCTGTTTTTT
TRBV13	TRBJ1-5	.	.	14	CASSLRGSNQPQHF	TGTGCCAGCAGCTTACGGGGAAGCAATCAGCCCCAGCATTTT
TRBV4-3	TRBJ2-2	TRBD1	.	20	CASSQRGTAGGAIGTGELFF	TGCGCCAGCAGCCAACGGGGGACGGCAGGGGGCGCGATAGGCACCGGGGAGCTGTTTTTT
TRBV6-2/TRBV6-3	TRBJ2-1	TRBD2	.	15	CASSYMASGMDEQFF	TGTGCCAGCAGTTACATGGCTAGCGGGATGGATGAGCAGTTCTTC
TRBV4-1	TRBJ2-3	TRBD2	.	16	CASSQVQRGGTDTQYF	TGCGCCAGCAGCCAAGTCCAGCGGGGGGGCACAGATACGCAGTATTTT
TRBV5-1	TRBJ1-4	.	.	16	CASRDWPSKLNEKLFF	TGCGCCAGCAGAGACTGGCCTTCTAAACTTAATGAAAAACTGTTTTTT
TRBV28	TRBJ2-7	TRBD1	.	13	CASSLQGRDEQYF	TGTGCCAGCAGTCTACAGGGGAGAGACGAGCAGTACTTC
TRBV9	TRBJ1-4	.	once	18	CASSVAPGTTGPNEKLFF	TGTGCCAGCAGCGTAGCTCCAGGAACGACAGGCCCTAATGAAAAACTGTTTTTT
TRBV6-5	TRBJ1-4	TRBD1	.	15	CASSFRQGRNEKLFF	TGTGCCAGCAGTTTCCGACAGGGACGTAATGAAAAACTGTTTTTT
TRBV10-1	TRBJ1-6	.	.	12	CASGTGNSPLHF	TGCGCCAGCGGTACGGGAAATTCACCCCTCCACTTT
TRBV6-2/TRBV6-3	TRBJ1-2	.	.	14	CASSFGPTQGGYTF	TGTGCCAGCAGCTTTGGACCGACCCAAGGGGGCTACACCTTC
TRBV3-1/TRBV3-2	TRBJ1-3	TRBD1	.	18	CASSQEGQGAVSGNTIYF	TGTGCCAGCAGCCAAGAAGGACAGGGGGCAGTCTCTGGAAACACCATATATTTT
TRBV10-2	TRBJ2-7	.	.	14	CASSESPGPYEQYF	TGCGCCAGCAGTGAGTCCCCGGGTCCCTACGAGCAGTACTTC
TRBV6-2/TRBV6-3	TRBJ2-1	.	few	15	CASSTTGGHGNEQFF	TGTGCCAGCAGTACCACCGGGGGTCACGGCAATGAGCAGTTCTTC
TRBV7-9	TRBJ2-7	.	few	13	CASSLTSSYEQYF	TGTGCCAGCAGCTTAACCTCCTCCTACGAGCAGTACTTC
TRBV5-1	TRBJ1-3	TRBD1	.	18	CASSLAAQGAISGNTIYF	TGCGCCAGCAGCTTGGCCGCGCAGGGGGCAATCTCTGGAAACACCATATATTTT
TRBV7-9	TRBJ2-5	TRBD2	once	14	CASSLAAGQETQYF	TGTGCCAGCAGCCTAGCGGCGGGACAAGAGACCCAGTACTTC
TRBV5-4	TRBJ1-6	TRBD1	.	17	CASSGPGTGTTNSPLHF	TGTGCCAGCAGCGGGCCCGGGACAGGTACGACCAATTCACCCCTCCACTTT
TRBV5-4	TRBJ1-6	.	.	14	CASSTREAHSPLHF	TGTGCCAGCAGCACTCGGGAGGCGCATTCACCCCTCCACTTT